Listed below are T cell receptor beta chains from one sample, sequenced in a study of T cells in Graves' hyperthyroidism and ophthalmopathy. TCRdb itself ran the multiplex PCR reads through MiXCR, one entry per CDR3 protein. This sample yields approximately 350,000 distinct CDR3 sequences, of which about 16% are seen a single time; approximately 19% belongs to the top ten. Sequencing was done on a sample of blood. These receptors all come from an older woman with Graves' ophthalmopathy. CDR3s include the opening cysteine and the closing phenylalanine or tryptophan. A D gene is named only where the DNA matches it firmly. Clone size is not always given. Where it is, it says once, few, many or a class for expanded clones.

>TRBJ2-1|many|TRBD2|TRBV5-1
TGCGCCAGCAGCTTGGTAGCGGGAGTCTACAATGAGCAGTTCTTC
CASSLVAGVYNEQFF
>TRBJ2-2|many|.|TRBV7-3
TGTGCCAGCAGCCCTATGTTAGCAGGGAGAAGTCCCGGGGAGCTGTTTTTT
CASSPMLAGRSPGELFF
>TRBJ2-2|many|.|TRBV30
TGTGCCTGGAGTAAGGGAGCGGCCGGGGAGCTGTTTTTT
CAWSKGAAGELFF
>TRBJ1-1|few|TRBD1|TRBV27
TGTGCCAGCAGTCCCGGACAGGGGCTGAACACTGAAGCTTTCTTT
CASSPGQGLNTEAFF
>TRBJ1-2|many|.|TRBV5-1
TGCGCCAGCAGCTTGGAATGGGGGCTTAACTATGGCTACACCTTC
CASSLEWGLNYGYTF
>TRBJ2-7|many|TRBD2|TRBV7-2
TGTGCCAGCAGCTTAGCGCTAGCGGGTAACTCCTACGAGCAGTACTTC
CASSLALAGNSYEQYF
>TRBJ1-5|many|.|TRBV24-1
TGTGCCACCAGTGATATTCTGGCTAGCAATCAGCCCCAGCATTTT
CATSDILASNQPQHF
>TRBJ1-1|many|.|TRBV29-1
TGCAGCGTTAGGCAGGGTAACACTGAAGCTTTCTTT
CSVRQGNTEAFF
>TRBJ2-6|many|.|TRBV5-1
TGCGCCAGCAGCTGGGACACCAGCTCTGGGGCCAACGTCCTGACTTTC
CASSWDTSSGANVLTF
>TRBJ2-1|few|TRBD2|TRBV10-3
TGTGCCATCGCGCCTAGCGGGAACAATGAGCAGTTCTTC
CAIAPSGNNEQFF
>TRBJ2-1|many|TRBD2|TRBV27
TGTGCCAGCGGCCGGGCCGGTGGACTAGTTTTCGATGAGCAGTTCTTC
CASGRAGGLVFDEQFF
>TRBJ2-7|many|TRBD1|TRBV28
TGTGCCAGCAGTTTATACGGGACAGACTACGAGCAGTACTTC
CASSLYGTDYEQYF
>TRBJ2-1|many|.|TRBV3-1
TGTGCCAGCAGCCAAGGACCCGGGACGGCGTACAATGAGCAGTTCTTC
CASSQGPGTAYNEQFF
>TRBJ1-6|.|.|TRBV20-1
TGCAGTGCCCAGGGACGGGGAAGCTCCTATAATTCACCCCTCCACTTT
CSAQGRGSSYNSPLHF
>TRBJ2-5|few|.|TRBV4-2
TGTGCCAGCAGCCAACGACCCCTGACCCAAGAGACCCAGTACTTC
CASSQRPLTQETQYF
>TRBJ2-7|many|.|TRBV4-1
TGCGCCAGCAGCCAAGGTCAGGCCAACATCAGATACGAGCAGTACTTC
CASSQGQANIRYEQYF
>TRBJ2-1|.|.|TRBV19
TGTGCCAGTAGTATAGATCGCGGGGCCTACAATGAGCAGTTCTTC
CASSIDRGAYNEQFF
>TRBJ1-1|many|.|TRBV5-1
TGCGCCAGCAGCCCCGAGAGTTGGAACACTGAAGCTTTCTTT
CASSPESWNTEAFF
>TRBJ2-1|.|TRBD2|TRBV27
TGTGCCAGCAGTGCGTGGAGTAGCGGGAGGGGTGAGCAGTTCTTC
CASSAWSSGRGEQFF
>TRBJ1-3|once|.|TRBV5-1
TGCGCCAGCAGCGGGGGCGACAGCCCTTCGGGAGGAAACACCATATATTTT
CASSGGDSPSGGNTIYF
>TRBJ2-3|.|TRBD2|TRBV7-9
TGTGCCAGCAGCTACCCAGCGGGGGGAAGCACAGATACGCAGTATTTT
CASSYPAGGSTDTQYF
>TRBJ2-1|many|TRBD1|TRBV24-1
TGTGCCACCAGAGACAGGGGGCCCAACAATGAGCAGTTCTTC
CATRDRGPNNEQFF
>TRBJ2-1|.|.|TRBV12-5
TGTGCTAGTGTCGCGCGTCAGGCAAATGAGCAGTTCTTC
CASVARQANEQFF
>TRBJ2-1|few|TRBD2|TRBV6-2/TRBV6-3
TGTGCCAGCCTGCCGGGACTAGCGGGTTCCAATGAGCAGTTCTTC
CASLPGLAGSNEQFF
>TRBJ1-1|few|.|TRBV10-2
TGCGCCAGCAGTGAGTCGGGGGGGACACCCGATACTGAAGCTTTCTTT
CASSESGGTPDTEAFF
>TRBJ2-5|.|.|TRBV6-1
TGTGCCAGCAGTGAAGACTGGGGGCGAGAGACCCAGTACTTC
CASSEDWGRETQYF
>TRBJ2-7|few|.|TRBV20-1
TGCAGTGCTAGGAAGGCCCCAACCTACGAGCAGTACTTC
CSARKAPTYEQYF
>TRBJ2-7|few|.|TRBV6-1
TGTGCCAGCAGTTTCTCAAACCAGGGACTCGTTGGCTACGAGCAGTACTTC
CASSFSNQGLVGYEQYF
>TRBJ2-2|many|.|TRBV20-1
TGCAGTGCCAGAAAGGGTGCCGGGGAGCTGTTTTTT
CSARKGAGELFF
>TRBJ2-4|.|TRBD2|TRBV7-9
TGTGCCAGCAGCAATGCGGGGACTAGCGGGAGATTGACCAAAAACATTCAGTACTTC
CASSNAGTSGRLTKNIQYF
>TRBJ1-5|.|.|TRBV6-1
TGTGCCAGCAAGAAACAGGGCCCCCGGCAGCCCCAGCATTTT
CASKKQGPRQPQHF
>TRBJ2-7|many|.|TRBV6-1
TGTGCCAGCAGTTATTCCGGGCCCCGCAACGAGCAGTACTTC
CASSYSGPRNEQYF
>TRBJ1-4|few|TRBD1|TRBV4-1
TGCGCCAGCAGCCAAGGGACAGGGAGGGATGAAAAACTGTTTTTT
CASSQGTGRDEKLFF
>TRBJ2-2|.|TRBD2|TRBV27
TGTGCCAGCAGTTTTCGTCCGCGAGCGGGAGGGCCCTCCGGGGAGCTGTTTTTT
CASSFRPRAGGPSGELFF
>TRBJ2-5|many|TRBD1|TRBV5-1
TGCGCCAGCAGCCTTGGGACAGGCCCGAAAGAGACCCAGTACTTC
CASSLGTGPKETQYF
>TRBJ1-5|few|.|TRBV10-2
TGCGCCAGCAGCGCGATTGTGGGGGGCGCAGGTCAGCCCCAGCATTTT
CASSAIVGGAGQPQHF
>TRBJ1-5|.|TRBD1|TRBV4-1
TGCGCCAGCAGCCAGGGAGACAGGGGGCTATGGCAGCCCCAGCATTTT
CASSQGDRGLWQPQHF
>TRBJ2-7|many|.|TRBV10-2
TGCGCCAGCAGTGAATTGGAGACGGGGTCGGGTGAGCAGTACTTC
CASSELETGSGEQYF
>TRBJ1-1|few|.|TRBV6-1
TGTGCCAGCAGCCCCACCCCCGATCTGGCAGGAAACACTGAAGCTTTCTTT
CASSPTPDLAGNTEAFF